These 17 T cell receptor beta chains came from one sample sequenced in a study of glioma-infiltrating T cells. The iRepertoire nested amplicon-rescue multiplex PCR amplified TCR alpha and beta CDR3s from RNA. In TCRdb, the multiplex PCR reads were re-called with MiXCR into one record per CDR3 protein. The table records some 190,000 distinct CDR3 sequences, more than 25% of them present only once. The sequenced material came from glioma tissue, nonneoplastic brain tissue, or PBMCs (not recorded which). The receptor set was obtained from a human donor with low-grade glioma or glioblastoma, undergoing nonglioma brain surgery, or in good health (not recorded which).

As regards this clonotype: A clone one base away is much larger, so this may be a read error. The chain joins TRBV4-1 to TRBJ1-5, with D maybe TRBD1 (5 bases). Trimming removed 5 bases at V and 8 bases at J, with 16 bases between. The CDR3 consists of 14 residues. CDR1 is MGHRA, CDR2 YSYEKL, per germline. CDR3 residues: CASSGGGRNKPQHF. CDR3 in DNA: TGCGCCAGCAGCGGGGGGGGAAGAAATAAGCCCCAGCATTTT.

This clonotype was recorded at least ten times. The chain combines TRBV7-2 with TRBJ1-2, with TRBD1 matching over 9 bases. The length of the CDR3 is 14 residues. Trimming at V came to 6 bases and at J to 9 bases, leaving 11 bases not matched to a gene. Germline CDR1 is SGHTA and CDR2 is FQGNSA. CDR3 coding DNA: TGTGCCAGCAGGGAATCGGGACAGGGATCGAGCTACACCTTC. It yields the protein CASRESGQGSSYTF. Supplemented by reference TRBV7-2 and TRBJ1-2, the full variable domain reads GAGVSQSPSNKVTEKGKDVELRCDPISGHTALYWYRQSLGQGLEFLIYFQGNSAPDKSGLPSDRFSAERTGGSVSTLTIQRTQQEDSAVYLCASRESGQGSSYTFGSGTRLTVV.

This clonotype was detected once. The CDR3 DNA reads TGCAGTGCTAGAGATGGTCGGGAGCGGCCCTACGAGCAGTACTTC. This gives the protein CSARDGRERPYEQYF. The chain employs TRBV20-1 and TRBJ2-7, with D tentatively TRBD2 (6 bases). The germline V and J ends were trimmed by 0 bases and 2 bases, with 14 bases remaining between them. The CDR3 is 15 amino acids. Per the germline V gene, CDR1 is DFQATT and CDR2 is SNEGSKA (reference sequence).

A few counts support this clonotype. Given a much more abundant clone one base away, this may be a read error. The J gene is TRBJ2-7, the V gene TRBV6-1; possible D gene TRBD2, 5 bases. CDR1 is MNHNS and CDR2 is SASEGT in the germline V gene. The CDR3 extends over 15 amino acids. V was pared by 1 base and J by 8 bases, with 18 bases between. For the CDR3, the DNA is TGTGCCAGCAGTGAAGTTGAGGTTAGTAGCGCCAAGCAGTACTTC. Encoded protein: CASSEVEVSSAKQYF.

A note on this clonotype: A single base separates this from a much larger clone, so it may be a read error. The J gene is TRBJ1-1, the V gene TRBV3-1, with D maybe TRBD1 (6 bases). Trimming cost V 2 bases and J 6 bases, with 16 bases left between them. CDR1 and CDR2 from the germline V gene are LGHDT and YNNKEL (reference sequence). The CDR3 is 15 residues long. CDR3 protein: CASSQILRGAAEAFF. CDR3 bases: TGTGCCAGCAGCCAAATTTTAAGGGGGGCAGCTGAAGCTTTCTTT.

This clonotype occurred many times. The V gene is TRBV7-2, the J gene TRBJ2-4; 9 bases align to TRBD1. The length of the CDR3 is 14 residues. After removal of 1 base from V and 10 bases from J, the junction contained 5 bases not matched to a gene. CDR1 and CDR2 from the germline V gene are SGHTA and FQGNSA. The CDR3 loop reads CASSLDGTGSIQYF. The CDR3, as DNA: TGTGCCAGCAGCTTAGATGGGACAGGGTCTATTCAGTACTTC.

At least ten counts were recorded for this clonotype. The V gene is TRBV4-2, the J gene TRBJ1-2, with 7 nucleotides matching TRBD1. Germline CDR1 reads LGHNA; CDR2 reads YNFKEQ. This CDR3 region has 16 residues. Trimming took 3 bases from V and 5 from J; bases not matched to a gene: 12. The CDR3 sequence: CASSQASGTAPYGYTF. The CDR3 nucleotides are TGTGCCAGCAGCCAGGCTTCCGGGACAGCCCCTTATGGCTACACCTTC.

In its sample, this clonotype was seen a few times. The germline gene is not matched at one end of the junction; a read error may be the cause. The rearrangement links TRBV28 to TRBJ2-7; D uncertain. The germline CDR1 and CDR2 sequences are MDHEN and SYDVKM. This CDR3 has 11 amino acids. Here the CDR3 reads CASGFNSEQYF. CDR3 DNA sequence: TGTGCCAGCGGTTTTAATTCCGAGCAGTACTTC.

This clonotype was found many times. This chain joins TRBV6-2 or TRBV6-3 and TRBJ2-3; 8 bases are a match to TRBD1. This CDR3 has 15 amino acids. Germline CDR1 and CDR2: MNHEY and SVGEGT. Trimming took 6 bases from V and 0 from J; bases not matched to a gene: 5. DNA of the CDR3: TGTGCCAGCAGGAAACAGGGGGTGAGCACAGATACGCAGTATTTT. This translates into CASRKQGVSTDTQYF.

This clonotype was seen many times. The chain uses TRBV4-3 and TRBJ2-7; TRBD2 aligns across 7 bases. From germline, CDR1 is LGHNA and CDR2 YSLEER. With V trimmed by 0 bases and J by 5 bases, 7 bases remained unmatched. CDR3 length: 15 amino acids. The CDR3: CASSQEGREFDEQYF. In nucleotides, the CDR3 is TGCGCCAGCAGCCAAGAGGGGCGGGAGTTCGACGAGCAGTACTTC.

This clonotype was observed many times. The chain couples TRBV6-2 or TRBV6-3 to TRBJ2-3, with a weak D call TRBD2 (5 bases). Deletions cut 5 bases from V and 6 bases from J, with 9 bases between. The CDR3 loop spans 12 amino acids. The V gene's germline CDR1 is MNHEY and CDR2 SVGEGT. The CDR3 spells CASSPTRDTQYF. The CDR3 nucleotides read TGTGCCAGCAGTCCCACTAGGGATACGCAGTATTTT.

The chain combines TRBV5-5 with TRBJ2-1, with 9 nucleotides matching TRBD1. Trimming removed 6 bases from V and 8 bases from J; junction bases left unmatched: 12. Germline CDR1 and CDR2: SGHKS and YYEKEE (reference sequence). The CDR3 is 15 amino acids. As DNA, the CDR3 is TGTGCCAGCACCCTGTTTAGGGACAGGGAGGATGAGCAGTTCTTC. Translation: CASTLFRDREDEQFF. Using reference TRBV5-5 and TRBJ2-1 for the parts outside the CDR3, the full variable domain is DAGVTQSPTHLIKTRGQQVTLRCSPISGHKSVSWYQQVLGQGPQFIFQYYEKEERGRGNFPDRFSARQFPNYSSELNVNALLLGDSALYLCASTLFRDREDEQFFGPGTRLTVL.

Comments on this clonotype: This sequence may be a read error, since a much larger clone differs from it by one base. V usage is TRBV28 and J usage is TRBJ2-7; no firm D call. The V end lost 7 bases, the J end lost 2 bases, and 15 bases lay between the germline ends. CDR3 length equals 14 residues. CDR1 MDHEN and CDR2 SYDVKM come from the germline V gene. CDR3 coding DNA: TGTGCCAGCAATCAAGACTGGCTAGCCTACGAGCAGTACTTC. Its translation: CASNQDWLAYEQYF.

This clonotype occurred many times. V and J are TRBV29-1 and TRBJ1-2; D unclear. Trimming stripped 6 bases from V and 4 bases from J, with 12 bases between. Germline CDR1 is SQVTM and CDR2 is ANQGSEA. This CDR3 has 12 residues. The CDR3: CSVEKAGYGYTF. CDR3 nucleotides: TGCAGCGTCGAAAAGGCTGGCTATGGCTACACCTTC.

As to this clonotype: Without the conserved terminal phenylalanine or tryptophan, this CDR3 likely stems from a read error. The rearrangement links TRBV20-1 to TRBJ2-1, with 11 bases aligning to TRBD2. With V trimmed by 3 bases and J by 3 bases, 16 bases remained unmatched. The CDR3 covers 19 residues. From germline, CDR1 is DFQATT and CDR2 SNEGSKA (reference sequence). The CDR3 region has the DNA TGCAGTGCTAGGGTAATCGGGACTAGCGGAATATCCAACTACAATGAGCAGTTCTCC. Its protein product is CSARVIGTSGISNYNEQFS.

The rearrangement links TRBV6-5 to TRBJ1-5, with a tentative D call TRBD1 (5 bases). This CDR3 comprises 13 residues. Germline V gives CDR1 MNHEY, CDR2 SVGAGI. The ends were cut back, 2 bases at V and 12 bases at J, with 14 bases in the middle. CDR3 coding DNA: TGTGCCAGCAGTTACGGACAAAGGCAGAACCAGCATTTT. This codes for CASSYGQRQNQHF.

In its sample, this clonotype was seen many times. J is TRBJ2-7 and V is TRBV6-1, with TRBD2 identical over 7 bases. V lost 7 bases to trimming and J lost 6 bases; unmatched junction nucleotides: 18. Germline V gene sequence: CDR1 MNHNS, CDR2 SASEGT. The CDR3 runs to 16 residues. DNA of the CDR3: TGTGCCAGCATCACCCCCGGGGAGGGTACCTACGCCGAGCAGTACTTC. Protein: CASITPGEGTYAEQYF.